These 8 T cell receptor beta chains share one sample of origin, sequenced in a study of blood T cell repertoires in COVID-19. Sequenced by immunoSEQ multiplex PCR; TCRdb stores in-frame clones only, minus some. There are around 46,000 clones in the sample; around 90% occur only once, and around 8.3% lies in the top ten. The sample comprised peripheral blood. The receptors were gathered from a man in his fifties with acute or convalescent COVID-19.

This clone has only a few counts. The chain is built from TRBV11-3 and TRBJ1-3, with no clear D. This CDR3 is built from 15 residues. Trimming pared 3 bases from V and 4 bases from J, leaving 13 bases between. CDR1 and CDR2 (germline): SGHNT, YENEEA. The CDR3 region is CASSFRGGAGNTIYF. CDR3 bases: TGTGCCAGCAGCTTTAGAGGAGGTGCCGGAAACACCATATATTTT.

The chain has TRBV28 and TRBJ2-2; weak D call: TRBD2 (5 bases). V shed 4 bases and J shed 4 bases, with 16 bases lying between them. CDR1 MDHEN and CDR2 SYDVKM come from the germline V gene. The CDR3 has 16 amino acids. CDR3 coding DNA: TGTGCCAGCAGTTCCCCCATCGGAGGAACCACCGGGGAGCTGTTTTTT. It specifies CASSSPIGGTTGELFF.

The gene calls are TRBV28 and TRBJ2-4; TRBD1 aligns across 8 bases. Germline values: CDR1 MDHEN, CDR2 SYDVKM. V was clipped by 5 bases and J by 2 bases; unmatched bases: 11. The CDR3 is 17 residues long. CDR3 protein: CASSEIPGGESKNIQYF. The CDR3 coding sequence is TGTGCCAGCAGTGAAATTCCAGGGGGCGAGTCCAAAAACATTCAGTACTTC.

This clone appeared once. The V call is TRBV4-2, the J call TRBJ2-3; 14 nucleotides match TRBD2. Losses at the gene ends were 3 bases for V and 4 bases for J; bases not matched to a gene: 9. The CDR3 spans 18 residues. CDR1 is LGHNA and CDR2 is YNFKEQ in the germline V gene. The CDR3 DNA is TGTGCCAGCAGCCAGGCTACACTGGGACTAGCGGGGGCAGATACGCAGTATTTT. Encoded protein: CASSQATLGLAGADTQYF.

This clone was recorded a few times. The V gene is TRBV29-1, the J gene TRBJ2-3; tentatively, D is TRBD2 (7 bases). This CDR3 is built from 12 residues. From germline, CDR1 is SQVTM and CDR2 ANQGSEA. Between the trimmed V and J ends, which lost 3 bases and 8 bases, there was a span of 12 bases. The CDR3 region has the DNA TGCAGCGTTGATGGGGGGGCACGTACGCAGTATTTT. Its translation: CSVDGGARTQYF.

The chain couples TRBV27 to TRBJ1-1; TRBD1 is a possible D gene (5 bases). Germline CDR1 reads MNHEY; CDR2 reads SMNVEV (reference sequence). The CDR3 consists of 14 residues. Deletions cut 9 bases from V and 1 base from J, with 15 bases between. This chain's CDR3 is CASSWGGSNTEAFF. CDR3 in DNA: TGTGCCAGTAGCTGGGGGGGTTCGAACACTGAAGCTTTCTTT.

This chain links TRBV12-3 or TRBV12-4 with TRBJ2-5; maybe TRBD2 (6 bases). V was pared by 7 bases and J by 2 bases, with 11 bases between. The CDR3 spans 13 residues. The CDR3 loop reads CASMLRGQETQYF. CDR3 nucleotide sequence: TGTGCCAGCATGTTGCGGGGTCAAGAGACCCAGTACTTC.

The chain links TRBV5-1 to TRBJ2-7; 8 positions match TRBD1. The CDR3 loop spans 17 amino acids. Trimming at V came to 0 bases and at J to 0 bases, leaving 8 bases not matched to a gene. Germline lookup yields CDR1 SGHRS and CDR2 YFSETQ. DNA of the CDR3: TGCGCCAGCAGCTTGGAGTGGCAGGGGGCGAGCTCCTACGAGCAGTACTTC. Its protein is CASSLEWQGASSYEQYF.